This TCR beta chain was identified during a study of PD-1 blockade in classical Hodgkin lymphoma. The study, taken as a whole, reports: The diversity seen at baseline in complete responders resembled that of newly diagnosed patients.

V lost 3 bases to trimming and J lost 1 base; unmatched junction nucleotides: 7. The germline V gene encodes CDR1 SGHAT and CDR2 FQNNGV. The CDR3 covers 16 residues. Comments on this clone: The antigen is not known.

Time point described: cycle 4 day 1 (C4D1), after more than five weeks of nivolumab. No patient escaped relapse after autologous stem cell transplantation, and brentuximab vedotin exposure varied. Repertoires were generated with immunoSEQ multiplex PCR, while TCRdb's copy carries only in-frame clones and drops some. The table records 100,000 or so clones, 90% of them present only once. The rearrangement joins TRBV11-2 to TRBJ1-1; 8 bases are a match to TRBD1. The clonotype was recovered from a human donor with classical Hodgkin lymphoma. Here the sequenced sample was peripheral blood mononuclear cells (PBMCs), taken before the fourth cycle of nivolumab. The CDR3 region has the DNA TGTGCCAGCAGCTTTACTCACGACAGGGGGAACACTGAAGCTTTCTTT. Its translation: CASSFTHDRGNTEAFF.